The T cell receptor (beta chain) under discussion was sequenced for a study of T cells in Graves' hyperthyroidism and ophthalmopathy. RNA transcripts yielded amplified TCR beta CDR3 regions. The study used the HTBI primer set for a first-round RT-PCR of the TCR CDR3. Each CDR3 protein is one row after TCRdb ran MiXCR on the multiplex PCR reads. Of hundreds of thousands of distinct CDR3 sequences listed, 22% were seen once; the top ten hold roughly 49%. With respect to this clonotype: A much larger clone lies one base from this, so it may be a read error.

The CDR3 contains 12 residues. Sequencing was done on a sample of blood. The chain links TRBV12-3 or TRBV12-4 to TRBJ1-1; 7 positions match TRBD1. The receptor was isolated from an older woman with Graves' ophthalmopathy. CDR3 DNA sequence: TGTACCAGCAGAACACAGGGGACTGAAGCTTTCTTT. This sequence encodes CTSRTQGTEAFF.